This TCR beta chain was profiled in a study of T cell responses to AZD1222 COVID-19 vaccine. Study background: Second-dose intervals of approximately 4 or approximately 12 weeks were pooled.

Data came from immunoSEQ multiplex PCR; TCRdb stores just in-frame clones and leaves some out. The sample includes 120,000 or so clones, 65% to 90% seen only once; the top ten take more than 6.5%. CDR1 KGHDR and CDR2 SFDVKD come from the germline V gene. Trimming pared 9 bases from V and 3 bases from J, leaving 11 bases between. CDR3 length equals 13 residues. This rearrangement joins TRBV24-1 to TRBJ1-3; D uncertain. The clonotype comes from an adult in good health. The sample was peripheral blood, taken on day 0 of AZD1222 vaccination. DNA for the CDR3: TGTGCCACCGGTCCAGCGGATGGAAACACCATATATTTT. Protein: CATGPADGNTIYF.